What follows describes a single TCR beta chain. Its specificity is unknown. This record belongs to a study of cytomegalovirus exposure and HLA in healthy donors. General observations from the study: Reports described diagnosis of cytomegalovirus status by the classifier as highly specific and sensitive. Some TCR beta chains (164 of them) were listed as cytomegalovirus-associated. According to a later analysis, TCR clusters from the first cohort tended to co-occur in the 120 or so validation repertoires.

Assay: immunoSEQ multiplex PCR; the TCRdb copy retains only in-frame clones and omits some. The sample includes 100,000 to 150,000 clones, 85% to 95% of them seen just once. This CDR3 has 16 amino acids. Germline CDR1 is SGHRS and CDR2 is YFSETQ. Trimming removed 5 bases from V and 1 base from J, with 18 bases in between. This clonotype originated in a woman aged 18-35 years in good health and CMV-seronegative. The material sequenced was PBMCs. The chain has TRBV5-1 and TRBJ2-5; weak D call: TRBD2 (6 bases). The CDR3 is CASSQDGRGVQETQYF. CDR3 DNA: TGCGCCAGCAGTCAAGACGGGCGGGGTGTCCAAGAGACCCAGTACTTC.